The 28 T cell receptor beta chains given below trace back to one sample, sequenced in a study of T-cell memory formation after mild COVID-19. TCRdb re-analysed the 5' RACE reads in MiXCR, keeping a single row per CDR3 protein. The table records roughly 400,000 distinct CDR3 sequences, about 16% of them present only once. Material: PBMCs or a T cell subset sorted from them (not recorded which). The receptors here all came from a young man who had mild COVID-19 (a few samples of this study predate the infection). Cell type and time point are not known.

The chain has TRBV4-3 and TRBJ1-2, with 7 bases aligning to TRBD1. The CDR3 covers 15 residues. V dropped 2 bases and J dropped 2; count of bases not matched to a gene: 5. Germline values: CDR1 LGHNA, CDR2 YSLEER. The CDR3 spells CASSQYRGVNYGYTF. As DNA, the CDR3 is TGCGCCAGCAGCCAATACAGGGGTGTAAACTATGGCTACACCTTC.

CDR3 sequence reads: CASTEDRTGGEKLFF. Here the CDR3 DNA reads TGTGCCAGCACCGAAGATAGGACAGGGGGGGAAAAACTGTTTTTT. The chain couples TRBV28 to TRBJ1-4; TRBD1 aligns across 10 bases. The length of the CDR3 is 15 residues. The V gene end was trimmed by 7 bases and the J gene end by 8 bases; junction bases not matched to a gene: 10. Germline CDR1 reads MDHEN; CDR2 reads SYDVKM.

This clonotype has a count of ten or more. The chain carries TRBV12-3 or TRBV12-4 and TRBJ2-6; D is ambiguous. This CDR3 is 15 amino acids long. V dropped 6 bases and J dropped 0 bases, with 9 bases sitting between them. The CDR3 loop is CASSRSVSGANVLTF. The CDR3, as DNA: TGTGCCAGCAGCAGGTCCGTCTCTGGGGCCAACGTCCTGACTTTC.

V usage is TRBV12-3 or TRBV12-4 and J usage is TRBJ2-5; 9 bases map to TRBD2. Unmatched junction bases numbered 4, after V lost 3 bases and J lost 5 bases. This CDR3 region has 14 residues. The CDR3 loop is CASSFGGLAETQYF. The CDR3 DNA sequence: TGTGCCAGCAGTTTTGGAGGACTAGCGGAGACCCAGTACTTC.

This clonotype was counted only a few times. The chain couples TRBV5-1 to TRBJ2-1; TRBD2 agrees at 7 bases. V gave up 0 bases and J gave up 8 bases; unmatched junction bases: 11. The CDR3 covers 16 residues. Germline CDR1 SGHRS, CDR2 YFSETQ. CDR3 coding DNA: TGCGCCAGCAGCTTGGTCGCCAGCGGGGTCGCCGATGAGCAGTTCTTC. As protein: CASSLVASGVADEQFF. The full variable domain, completed using reference TRBV5-1 and TRBJ2-1, is KAGVTQTPRYLIKTRGQQVTLSCSPISGHRSVSWYQQTPGQGLQFLFEYFSETQRNKGNFPGRFSGRQFSNSRSEMNVSTLELGDSALYLCASSLVASGVADEQFFGPGTRLTVL.

Many counts were recorded for this clonotype. CDR3 sequence: CASSVRQGDNADTQYF. CDR3 bases: TGTGCCAGCAGCGTTCGACAGGGGGATAATGCAGATACGCAGTATTTT. V gene TRBV9 combines with J gene TRBJ2-3; 9 bases are a match to TRBD1. Germline V lookup: CDR1 SGDLS, CDR2 YYNGEE. The V and J ends lost 2 bases and 4 bases, in that order; junction bases with no gene match: 8. There are 16 residues in the CDR3.

This clonotype showed up just a few times. The chain has TRBV5-1 and TRBJ2-2; perhaps TRBD1 as D (5 bases). This CDR3 has 14 amino acids. V was pared by 0 bases and J by 5 bases, with 8 bases between. The germline V gene encodes CDR1 SGHRS and CDR2 YFSETQ. CDR3 protein: CASSLVGVTGELFF. The DNA for the CDR3 is TGCGCCAGCAGCTTGGTAGGGGTTACCGGGGAGCTGTTTTTT.

The DNA for the CDR3 is TGTGCCAGCAGCGAGCAGGGGTCACCCTCCACCGGGGAGCTGTTTTTT. Protein: CASSEQGSPSTGELFF. This sequence joins TRBV9 and TRBJ2-2, with D tentatively TRBD1 (6 bases). This CDR3 comprises 16 residues. Germline-derived CDR1 and CDR2 are SGDLS and YYNGEE. V gave up 3 bases and J gave up 4 bases, with 16 bases separating them.

The J gene is TRBJ1-1, the V gene TRBV6-5; TRBD1 is a possible D gene (5 bases). CDR3 length: 13 residues. Germline V gene sequence: CDR1 MNHEY, CDR2 SVGAGI. V was cut by 2 bases and J by 4 bases, with 8 bases left in between. The CDR3 reads CASSYDGGTEAFF. CDR3 bases: TGTGCCAGCAGTTACGACGGGGGCACTGAAGCTTTCTTT.

This clonotype was observed a handful of times. The rearrangement joins TRBV29-1 to TRBJ2-3, with 10 bases aligning to TRBD1. With 4 bases clipped from V and 4 bases from J, the junction kept 11 bases outside the gene matches. Germline CDR1 reads SQVTM; CDR2 reads ANQGSEA. The CDR3 sequence is 16 residues long. The CDR3 region is CSVGAPGQGYADTQYF. CDR3 nucleotide sequence: TGCAGCGTTGGAGCTCCGGGACAGGGGTACGCAGATACGCAGTATTTT.

The gene calls are TRBV30 and TRBJ1-2; 9 nucleotides match TRBD1. V was clipped by 4 bases and J by 5 bases; unmatched bases: 11. This CDR3 contains 15 residues. CDR1 is GTSNPN and CDR2 is SVGIG in the germline V gene (reference sequence). CDR3 nucleotide sequence: TGTGCCTGGAACCCGGGACAGGGCCCCAGTTATGGCTACACCTTC. This encodes CAWNPGQGPSYGYTF. The variable domain in full, completed from reference TRBV30 and TRBJ1-2, reads SQTIHQWPATLVQPVGSPLSLECTVEGTSNPNLYWYRQAAGRGLQLLFYSVGIGQISSEVPQNLSASRPQDRQFILSSKKLLLSDSGFYLCAWNPGQGPSYGYTFGSGTRLTVV.

The rearrangement joins TRBV12-3 or TRBV12-4 to TRBJ2-7; 10 bases align to TRBD1. The J segment lost 0 bases and the V segment lost 6 bases, leaving 11 bases of the junction unmatched. The CDR3 loop spans 17 amino acids. The CDR3 DNA follows: TGTGCCAGCAGACCCATCGCTGGGACAGGGGACTCCTACGAGCAGTACTTC. Encoded protein: CASRPIAGTGDSYEQYF.

The V call is TRBV20-1, the J call TRBJ1-5; D unclear. V dropped 3 bases and J dropped 9 bases, with 18 bases sitting between them. Germline V gene lookup returns CDR1 DFQATT and CDR2 SNEGSKA (reference sequence). The CDR3 consists of 14 residues. For the CDR3, the DNA is TGCAGTGCTAGTCCGAGTCCTGGCCAAGGGCCCCAGCATTTT. This translates into CSASPSPGQGPQHF.

The table lists this clonotype with a few counts. The genes are TRBV30 and TRBJ1-2; 8 bases map to TRBD1. Germline V CDR1 and CDR2: GTSNPN, SVGIG (reference sequence). The CDR3 loop spans 12 amino acids. The junction had 2 bases not matched to a gene; V was cut back by 0 bases and J by 8 bases. CDR3 DNA: TGTGCCTGGAGTGTTGGGACAGGAGGCTACACCTTC. This gives the protein CAWSVGTGGYTF.

The CDR3 protein is CSARSVRMANVLTF. DNA for the CDR3: TGCAGTGCTAGGTCAGTCCGGATGGCCAACGTCCTGACTTTC. V usage is TRBV20-1 and J usage is TRBJ2-6; D uncertain. V dropped 3 bases and J dropped 6 bases, with 12 bases sitting between them. Per germline, CDR1 DFQATT and CDR2 SNEGSKA (reference sequence). The length of the CDR3 is 14 residues.

This clonotype has a handful of counts. This sequence joins TRBV27 and TRBJ2-3; 10 bases line up with TRBD2. From germline, CDR1 is MNHEY and CDR2 SMNVEV (reference sequence). The CDR3 totals 14 residues. Trimming at V came to 1 base and at J to 7 bases, leaving 2 bases not matched to a gene. This chain's CDR3 is CASSLLAGGYTQYF. CDR3 DNA: TGTGCCAGCAGTTTATTAGCGGGGGGATATACGCAGTATTTT.

At least ten counts were recorded for this clonotype. The chain has TRBV7-8 and TRBJ2-1; TRBD1 agrees at 11 bases. Germline V gene lookup returns CDR1 SGHVS and CDR2 FQNEAQ. The CDR3 is 16 residues long. Trimming at V came to 2 bases and at J to 5 bases, leaving 5 bases not matched to a gene. The CDR3 DNA is TGTGCCAGCAGCTTACAAGGGACAGGGGGTAACAATGAGCAGTTCTTC. Protein product: CASSLQGTGGNNEQFF.

Only a few counts were recorded for this clonotype. The chain joins TRBV6-6 to TRBJ2-7; TRBD2 might be the D (5 bases). The ends were cut back, 2 bases at V and 7 bases at J, with 6 bases in the middle. This CDR3 has 11 amino acids. CDR1 and CDR2 (germline): MNHNY, SVGAGI (reference sequence). CDR3 sequence (DNA): TGTGCCAGCAGTTACGGCGGGGAGCAGTACGTC. This codes for CASSYGGEQYV.

V usage is TRBV20-1 and J usage is TRBJ1-2, with no clear D. This CDR3 is built from 15 residues. Germline loops: CDR1 DFQATT, CDR2 SNEGSKA (reference sequence). V lost 2 bases, J lost 0 bases, and 13 bases lay in between. The CDR3 reads CSARSPWSANYGYTF. CDR3 in DNA: TGCAGTGCTAGAAGCCCCTGGAGCGCTAACTATGGCTACACCTTC.

The chain couples TRBV5-4 to TRBJ2-1, with D possibly TRBD1 on 6 matching bases. CDR1 SGHNT and CDR2 YYREEE come from the germline V gene (reference sequence). The length of the CDR3 is 15 residues. V lost 3 bases to trimming and J lost 6 bases, with 16 bases between them. CDR3 residues: CASSSTGMTSNEQFF. The CDR3 nucleotides read TGTGCCAGCAGCTCAACAGGGATGACATCCAATGAGCAGTTCTTC.

This clonotype has a handful of counts. This chain connects TRBV5-1 to TRBJ2-3; D is perhaps TRBD1 or TRBD2 (6 bases each). V was shortened by 6 bases and J by 3 bases, with 17 bases between the two germline ends. There are 15 residues in the CDR3. The V gene's germline CDR1 is SGHRS and CDR2 YFSETQ. CDR3 protein: CASTRGGGRTDTQYF. Here the CDR3 DNA reads TGCGCCAGCACACGCGGTGGGGGGCGGACAGATACGCAGTATTTT.

In its sample, this clonotype was seen a few times. The chain has TRBV5-1 and TRBJ2-3; TRBD2 aligns across 10 bases. This CDR3 is built from 16 residues. The V gene end was trimmed by 0 bases and the J gene end by 2 bases; junction bases not matched to a gene: 3. The germline V gene encodes CDR1 SGHRS and CDR2 YFSETQ. CDR3 amino acids: CASSLVLAGYTDTQYF. CDR3 bases: TGCGCCAGCAGCTTGGTACTAGCGGGGTACACAGATACGCAGTATTTT.

This clonotype has more than one count but fewer than ten. The chain is built from TRBV13 and TRBJ2-7; 11 bases agree with TRBD1. The CDR3 totals 15 residues. Germline values: CDR1 PRHDT, CDR2 FYEKMQ (reference sequence). The J segment lost 3 bases and the V segment lost 5 bases, leaving 6 bases of the junction unmatched. CDR3 protein: CASSPGQGAGYEQYF. Written as DNA, the CDR3 is TGTGCCAGCAGCCCCGGACAGGGGGCGGGCTACGAGCAGTACTTC.

This clonotype has a handful of counts. The genes are TRBV9 and TRBJ2-2; 9 bases map to TRBD2. Germline V gene lookup returns CDR1 SGDLS and CDR2 YYNGEE. J lost 4 bases, V lost 1 base, and 5 bases had no gene match. The CDR3 spans 16 residues. CDR3 sequence: CASSVSGLAFTGELFF. The DNA for the CDR3 is TGTGCCAGCAGCGTATCGGGACTAGCTTTCACCGGGGAGCTGTTTTTT.

This clonotype was picked up a small number of times. This chain connects TRBV20-1 to TRBJ2-7; D call uncertain. This CDR3 contains 14 residues. Trimming took 2 bases from V and 2 from J, leaving 13 bases between them. Germline V lookup: CDR1 DFQATT, CDR2 SNEGSKA (reference sequence). The CDR3 DNA is TGCAGTGCTAGAAGGCCCGTCGGACCCTACGAGCAGTACTTC. Encoded protein: CSARRPVGPYEQYF.

The chain recombines TRBV11-2 with TRBJ1-1; 7 bases match TRBD1. Trimming took 2 bases from V and 2 from J; bases not matched to a gene: 5. The CDR3 has 15 residues. The germline V gene has CDR1 SGHAT and CDR2 FQNNGV. The CDR3 protein is CASSLQGGINTEAFF. CDR3 nucleotides: TGTGCCAGCAGCTTACAGGGGGGGATAAACACTGAAGCTTTCTTT.

The J gene is TRBJ2-7, the V gene TRBV4-2; tentatively, D is TRBD2 (6 bases). This CDR3 has 14 amino acids. Per the germline V gene, CDR1 is LGHNA and CDR2 is YNFKEQ. Trimming left V 2 bases short and J 2 bases short, with 10 bases between. Written as DNA, the CDR3 is TGTGCCAGCAGCCAAAGACTAGGTCCCTACGAGCAGTACTTC. Protein sequence: CASSQRLGPYEQYF.

The chain employs TRBV20-1 and TRBJ2-1; 7 bases fit TRBD2. V shed 3 bases, J shed 7 bases, and the junction held 9 bases outside the gene matches. The CDR3 length is 14 residues. CDR1 and CDR2 from the germline V gene are DFQATT and SNEGSKA (reference sequence). CDR3 amino acids: CSASLSRGVNEQFF. CDR3 DNA sequence: TGCAGTGCTAGTCTCAGTCGGGGGGTTAATGAGCAGTTCTTC.